Below, 21 T cell receptor beta chains from the same sample are listed, as sequenced in a study of cytomegalovirus exposure and HLA in healthy donors. Sequencing was performed with immunoSEQ multiplex PCR; in TCRdb, only in-frame clones are kept and a portion is missing. The table has around 190,000 clones, 85% seen once. The source material was PBMCs. These receptors all stem from a man aged 18 to 30 in good health and CMV-seropositive.

The chain links TRBV7-3 to TRBJ2-4; 9 bases line up with TRBD2. The CDR3 has 13 residues. V dropped 5 bases and J dropped 8; count of bases not matched to a gene: 4. Germline CDR1 and CDR2: SGHTA and FQGTGA. Here the CDR3 DNA reads TGTGCCAGCAGCCTCCGGACTAGCGACATTCAGTACTTC. Translating it yields CASSLRTSDIQYF.

This chain links TRBV27 with TRBJ2-4; 10 positions match TRBD1. The CDR3 has 15 residues. Germline loops: CDR1 MNHEY, CDR2 SMNVEV (reference sequence). Germline trimming cut 3 bases from V and 8 bases from J; bases unmatched to any gene: 7. DNA of the CDR3: TGTGCCAGCAGTTTCAAAGGACAGGGGGGGTACATTCAGTACTTC. Its translation: CASSFKGQGGYIQYF.

The chain is built from TRBV30 and TRBJ1-1; perhaps TRBD1 as D (6 bases). V dropped 3 bases and J dropped 6 bases, with 11 bases sitting between them. This CDR3 spans 12 amino acids. Looked up from germline, CDR1 is GTSNPN and CDR2 is SVGIG (reference sequence). CDR3 coding DNA: TGTGCCTGGAGGAACAGGGTCGCTGAAGCTTTCTTT. Its translation: CAWRNRVAEAFF. The whole variable domain, remainder taken from reference TRBV30 and TRBJ1-1, is SQTIHQWPATLVQPVGSPLSLECTVEGTSNPNLYWYRQAAGRGLQLLFYSVGIGQISSEVPQNLSASRPQDRQFILSSKKLLLSDSGFYLCAWRNRVAEAFFGQGTRLTVV.

A few counts support this clone. The V and J genes are TRBV28 and TRBJ2-7, with D possibly being TRBD2 (5 bases). The germline V and J ends were trimmed by 10 bases and 3 bases, with 13 bases remaining between them. Germline-derived CDR1 and CDR2 are MDHEN and SYDVKM. The CDR3 totals 12 residues. The CDR3 coding sequence is TGTGCCACCCGGCCGGGGAGCTACGAGCAGTACTTC. Its translation: CATRPGSYEQYF.

V is TRBV6-6 and J is TRBJ1-1; possibly TRBD1 for D (5 bases). The germline V gene has CDR1 MNHNY and CDR2 SVGAGI (reference sequence). With 2 bases removed from V and 8 bases from J, the gap between germline ends came to 15 bases. This CDR3 spans 14 amino acids. CDR3 nucleotide sequence: TGTGCCAGCAGTTACGGAACGGCAGGGATCGAAGCTTTCTTT. This sequence encodes CASSYGTAGIEAFF.

DNA for the CDR3: TGTGCCAGCAGCCCTGCTGGGGGCATTCCTGAAGCTTTCTTT. Amino acid sequence: CASSPAGGIPEAFF. The chain couples TRBV6-6 to TRBJ1-1; possibly TRBD1 for D (6 bases). V lost 6 bases to trimming and J lost 6 bases, with 17 bases between them. The CDR3 sequence is 14 residues long. Germline V gives CDR1 MNHNY, CDR2 SVGAGI (reference sequence).

CDR3 sequence: CASKIRQPQHF. The CDR3 DNA follows: TGTGCCAGCAAAATCCGTCAGCCCCAGCATTTT. The chain is built from TRBV6-6 and TRBJ1-5; no clear D. This CDR3 spans 11 amino acids. Looked up from germline, CDR1 is MNHNY and CDR2 is SVGAGI (reference sequence). V was cut by 7 bases and J by 6 bases, with 7 bases left in between.

The J gene is TRBJ1-1, the V gene TRBV5-4; TRBD1 might be the D (6 bases). CDR1 is SGHNT, CDR2 YYREEE, per germline (reference sequence). V lost 2 bases to trimming and J lost 7 bases, with 12 bases between them. The CDR3 totals 13 residues. CDR3 coding DNA: TGTGCCAGCAGCTTACAGGGCCCCTATGAAGCTTTCTTT. Translation gives CASSLQGPYEAFF.

The V and J genes are TRBV2 and TRBJ2-5, with 13 nucleotides matching TRBD2. J lost 5 bases, V lost 6 bases, and 15 bases had no gene match. The CDR3 length is 18 residues. The germline CDR1 and CDR2 sequences are SNHLY and FYNNEI. The CDR3 protein is CASSYSGSLAGGLETQYF. CDR3 DNA: TGTGCCAGCAGCTACAGCGGGTCACTAGCGGGGGGGCTGGAGACCCAGTACTTC.

The rearrangement joins TRBV18 to TRBJ1-6, with 8 bases matching TRBD1. V lost 3 bases, J lost 9 bases, and 7 bases stayed unmatched. The CDR3 loop spans 15 amino acids. Germline CDR1 is KGHSH and CDR2 is LQKENI. CDR3 residues: CASSPDRARSSPLHF. DNA for the CDR3: TGTGCCAGCTCACCGGACAGGGCAAGAAGTTCACCCCTCCACTTT.

This chain uses TRBV4-1 with TRBJ1-3; 7 nucleotides align to TRBD1. V trimming: 4 bases; J trimming: 2 bases; junction bases outside the gene matches: 8. The CDR3 totals 16 residues. Germline V gene data show CDR1 as MGHRA and CDR2 as YSYEKL. CDR3 loop: CASSPLGTAAGNTIYF. The CDR3 nucleotides read TGCGCCAGCAGCCCGCTCGGGACAGCGGCTGGAAACACCATATATTTT.

The chain links TRBV30 to TRBJ1-1, with D perhaps matching TRBD1 (6 bases). The CDR3 consists of 15 residues. CDR1 and CDR2 from the germline V gene are GTSNPN and SVGIG (reference sequence). The V end was cut by 0 bases, the J end by 0 bases, with 11 bases between. The CDR3 DNA sequence: TGTGCCTGGAGTGTATCAGGGGCGTTGAACACTGAAGCTTTCTTT. It encodes CAWSVSGALNTEAFF.

The V call is TRBV30, the J call TRBJ2-3; 10 bases are shared with TRBD2. The CDR3 is 17 residues long. Germline CDR1 reads GTSNPN; CDR2 reads SVGIG (reference sequence). J was trimmed by 2 bases and V by 1 base; bases with no gene match: 9. The CDR3 sequence is CAWSARRTSGNTDTQYF. In nucleotides, the CDR3 is TGTGCCTGGAGTGCCCGAAGGACTAGCGGCAACACAGATACGCAGTATTTT. Using reference TRBV30 and TRBJ2-3 for the parts outside the CDR3, the full variable domain is SQTIHQWPATLVQPVGSPLSLECTVEGTSNPNLYWYRQAAGRGLQLLFYSVGIGQISSEVPQNLSASRPQDRQFILSSKKLLLSDSGFYLCAWSARRTSGNTDTQYFGPGTRLTVL.

V gene TRBV9 combines with J gene TRBJ2-1, with 7 bases aligning to TRBD1. Looked up from germline, CDR1 is SGDLS and CDR2 is YYNGEE. After removal of 4 bases from V and 10 bases from J, the junction contained 14 bases not matched to a gene. The CDR3 is made up of 15 amino acids. Here the CDR3 reads CASSLDPRQGNEQFF. The CDR3 bases are TGTGCCAGCAGCCTTGACCCGCGACAGGGCAACGAGCAGTTCTTC.

This rearrangement joins TRBV27 to TRBJ2-5; 8 bases map to TRBD2. The CDR3 is 15 amino acids. The V and J ends lost 2 bases and 5 bases, in that order; junction bases with no gene match: 7. Per germline, CDR1 MNHEY and CDR2 SMNVEV (reference sequence). CDR3 residues: CASSLGGGPVETQYF. CDR3 nucleotides: TGTGCCAGCAGTTTAGGCGGGGGGCCGGTTGAGACCCAGTACTTC.

This clone was detected only once. The rearrangement links TRBV27 to TRBJ2-7, with D perhaps TRBD2 (6 bases). The CDR3 loop spans 14 amino acids. The V gene lost 2 bases and the J gene lost 0 bases, with 8 bases spanning the gap. Germline values: CDR1 MNHEY, CDR2 SMNVEV (reference sequence). The CDR3 here is CASSLAGISYEQYF. DNA of the CDR3: TGTGCCAGCAGTTTAGCGGGGATCTCCTACGAGCAGTACTTC.

The chain combines TRBV5-1 with TRBJ2-2, with TRBD1 matching 7 bases. J gave up 5 bases and V 2 bases, and 6 bases lay outside the gene matches. Germline V lookup: CDR1 SGHRS, CDR2 YFSETQ. This CDR3 region has 15 residues. Written as DNA, the CDR3 is TGCGCCAGCAGCTTCGGACAGGAAAGGACCGGGGAGCTGTTTTTT. Protein: CASSFGQERTGELFF.

This clone was observed many times. The gene calls are TRBV7-2 and TRBJ1-2; 7 bases fit TRBD1. This CDR3 has 16 amino acids. Germline CDR1 SGHTA, CDR2 FQGNSA. V trimming: 0 bases; J trimming: 4 bases; junction bases outside the gene matches: 8. CDR3 DNA sequence: TGTGCCAGCAGCTTAGCGCATCTGACAGGGAGCTATGGCTACACCTTC. Translation: CASSLAHLTGSYGYTF. The full variable domain, its missing parts supplied by reference TRBV7-2 and TRBJ1-2, is GAGVSQSPSNKVTEKGKDVELRCDPISGHTALYWYRQSLGQGLEFLIYFQGNSAPDKSGLPSDRFSAERTGGSVSTLTIQRTQQEDSAVYLCASSLAHLTGSYGYTFGSGTRLTVV.

The chain employs TRBV4-1 and TRBJ1-6; weak D call: TRBD1 (5 bases). The germline V and J ends were trimmed by 1 base and 3 bases, with 13 bases remaining between them. CDR3 length: 17 residues. The germline V gene encodes CDR1 MGHRA and CDR2 YSYEKL. The CDR3 DNA sequence: TGCGCCAGCAGCCAAGGGGACTTGAGGAACTATAATTCACCCCTCCACTTT. Its translation: CASSQGDLRNYNSPLHF.

The gene calls are TRBV28 and TRBJ1-3, with 10 bases matching TRBD1. The V gene's germline CDR1 is MDHEN and CDR2 SYDVKM. V trimming: 6 bases; J trimming: 3 bases; junction bases outside the gene matches: 5. The CDR3 extends over 15 amino acids. For the CDR3, the DNA is TGTGCCAGCAGCCCCGGGACAGGGGTTGGAAACACCATATATTTT. Translated, it gives CASSPGTGVGNTIYF.

The rearrangement joins TRBV28 to TRBJ1-1, with 9 bases that match TRBD1. The CDR3 runs to 15 residues. The germline CDR1 and CDR2 sequences are MDHEN and SYDVKM. V lost 6 bases to trimming and J lost 1 base; unmatched junction nucleotides: 6. The CDR3 spells CASRNLGQGNTEAFF. Written as DNA, the CDR3 is TGTGCCAGCAGAAACCTGGGACAGGGGAACACTGAAGCTTTCTTT. Complete variable domain (other parts from reference TRBV28 and TRBJ1-1): DVKVTQSSRYLVKRTGEKVFLECVQDMDHENMFWYRQDPGLGLRLIYFSYDVKMKEKGDIPEGYSVSREKKERFSLILESASTNQTSMYLCASRNLGQGNTEAFFGQGTRLTVV.